These T cell receptor beta chains were read from a single sample in a study of cytomegalovirus exposure and HLA in healthy donors. Using immunoSEQ multiplex PCR, the repertoire was profiled, and TCRdb retains in-frame clones only, with some absent. The sample consists of around 190,000 clones, about 80% of them appearing once. Sequenced material: PBMCs. These TCRs come from a woman aged 25 to 39 in good health and CMV-seropositive. Both conserved end residues are part of each CDR3. The D gene is left open where the match is weak. The size field is filled for only some rows; it gives once, few, many or a size class.

cdr3_aa	cdr3_nt	v_call	j_call	clone_size	d_call
CASSHYRGKRDSNQPQHF	TGCGCCAGCAGCCACTACCGGGGGAAACGGGATAGCAATCAGCCCCAGCATTTT	TRBV4-1	TRBJ1-5	.	.
CASIPGGRNTEAFF	TGTGCCAGCATCCCGGGGGGTCGGAACACTGAAGCTTTCTTT	TRBV6-6	TRBJ1-1	.	.
CASSQDRSVSTDTQYF	TGCGCCAGCAGCCAAGATCGGTCCGTGAGCACAGATACGCAGTATTTT	TRBV4-1	TRBJ2-3	few	.
CASSPSVGGGTGELFF	TGCGCCAGCAGCCCATCAGTGGGAGGTGGCACCGGGGAGCTGTTTTTT	TRBV4-3	TRBJ2-2	.	.
CASSQDRGQGGGWGYTF	TGCGCCAGCAGCCAAGATAGGGGACAGGGAGGTGGATGGGGCTACACCTTC	TRBV4-1	TRBJ1-2	.	TRBD1
CASSDSLAPGELFF	TGTGCCAGCAGTGACTCCTTAGCCCCCGGGGAGCTGTTTTTT	TRBV6-4	TRBJ2-2	few	.
CAISVGVGTGDYGYTF	TGTGCCATCAGTGTGGGGGTTGGGACAGGGGACTATGGCTACACCTTC	TRBV10-3	TRBJ1-2	.	TRBD1
CASSDNRDFYGDTEAFF	TGCGCCAGCAGCGATAACCGGGACTTTTATGGGGACACTGAAGCTTTCTTT	TRBV4-3	TRBJ1-1	.	.
CASRSAGGLGETQYF	TGTGCCAGCCGTTCAGCGGGGGGCCTTGGAGAGACCCAGTACTTC	TRBV7-8	TRBJ2-5	.	TRBD2
CASSIMDRGKETQYF	TGTGCCAGCAGCATAATGGACAGGGGAAAAGAGACCCAGTACTTC	TRBV7-8	TRBJ2-5	once	TRBD1
CASQRGQSYEQYF	TGTGCCAGCCAACGTGGACAGTCCTACGAGCAGTACTTC	TRBV2	TRBJ2-7	.	.
CASLNSYGYTF	TGTGCCAGCTTAAATTCCTATGGCTACACCTTC	TRBV7-2	TRBJ1-2	.	.
CASSQESVQDSPLHF	TGCGCCAGCAGCCAAGAGTCCGTCCAGGATTCACCCCTCCACTTT	TRBV4-1	TRBJ1-6	.	.
CASSLAGLYNEQFF	TGTGCCAGCAGTCTAGCGGGGCTCTACAATGAGCAGTTCTTC	TRBV5-6	TRBJ2-1	.	TRBD2
CASTHYGGLGNTGELFF	TGTGCCAGCACGCACTACGGCGGTCTGGGGAACACCGGGGAGCTGTTTTTT	TRBV7-6	TRBJ2-2	few	.
CSARLAVEQYF	TGCAGTGCTAGACTAGCGGTCGAGCAGTACTTC	TRBV20-1	TRBJ2-7	.	TRBD2
CASSLNFVETEAFF	TGTGCCAGCAGCTTAAACTTTGTAGAGACTGAAGCTTTCTTT	TRBV7-9	TRBJ1-1	.	.
CASSPQGASYEQYF	TGTGCCAGCAGTCCACAGGGGGCCTCCTACGAGCAGTACTTC	TRBV2	TRBJ2-7	.	TRBD1
CASSPKSVNTIYF	TGTGCCAGCAGCCCTAAGAGTGTAAACACCATATATTTT	TRBV5-6	TRBJ1-3	.	.
CASSPPGVSSYEQYF	TGTGCCAGCAGCCCCCCGGGGGTTAGCTCCTACGAGCAGTACTTC	TRBV5-4	TRBJ2-7	few	.
CASSSAGSTYNEQFF	TGTGCCAGCAGTTCGGCGGGAAGTACCTACAATGAGCAGTTCTTC	TRBV27	TRBJ2-1	.	.
CAISSTLGGNQETQYF	TGTGCCATCAGTTCAACTCTTGGAGGTAACCAAGAGACCCAGTACTTC	TRBV10-3	TRBJ2-5	few	.
CASSYGDRLIHNEQFF	TGTGCCAGCAGTTACGGGGACAGGCTAATACACAATGAGCAGTTCTTC	TRBV6-5	TRBJ2-1	.	TRBD1
CASSAYSGTTNYGYTF	TGTGCCAGCAGTGCCTACTCCGGGACAACTAACTATGGCTACACCTTC	TRBV25-1	TRBJ1-2	.	.
CASSRDRNGYTF	TGTGCCAGCAGCAGGGACAGGAATGGCTACACCTTC	TRBV7-9	TRBJ1-2	once	TRBD1
CASSLGGANYGYTF	TGTGCCAGCAGCTTGGGGGGCGCGAACTATGGCTACACCTTC	TRBV5-4	TRBJ1-2	.	.
CASSQDLGQYNYGYTF	TGCGCCAGCAGCCAAGACCTGGGACAGTATAACTATGGCTACACCTTC	TRBV4-3	TRBJ1-2	.	TRBD1
CASSSPGLAVMETQYF	TGTGCCAGCAGCTCCCCGGGACTAGCGGTTATGGAGACCCAGTACTTC	TRBV28	TRBJ2-5	few	TRBD2
CASSVGQGGEAFF	TGTGCCAGCAGCGTAGGACAGGGTGGTGAAGCTTTCTTT	TRBV9	TRBJ1-1	.	TRBD1
CASSLGGDEQYF	TGTGCCAGCTCACTTGGAGGGGACGAGCAGTACTTC	TRBV18	TRBJ2-7	.	.
CASSTRTSGSVDEQFF	TGTGCCAGTAGTACTCGGACTAGCGGGAGTGTAGATGAGCAGTTCTTC	TRBV19	TRBJ2-1	.	TRBD2